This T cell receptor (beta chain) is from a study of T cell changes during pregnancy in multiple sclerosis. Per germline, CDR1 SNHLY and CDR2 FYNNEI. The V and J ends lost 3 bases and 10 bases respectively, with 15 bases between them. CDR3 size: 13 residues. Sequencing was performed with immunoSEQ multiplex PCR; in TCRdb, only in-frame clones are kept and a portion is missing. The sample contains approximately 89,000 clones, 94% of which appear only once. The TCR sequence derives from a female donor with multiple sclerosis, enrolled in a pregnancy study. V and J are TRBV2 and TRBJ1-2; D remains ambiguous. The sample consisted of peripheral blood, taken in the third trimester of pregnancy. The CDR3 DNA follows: TGTGCCAGCAGTGAGAAGCAGGAACTGGCCTACACCTTC. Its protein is CASSEKQELAYTF.